This is a list of T cell receptor beta chains from one sample in a study of cytomegalovirus exposure and HLA in healthy donors. Repertoires were generated with immunoSEQ multiplex PCR, while TCRdb's copy carries only in-frame clones and drops some. This sample yields some 140,000 clones, of which roughly nine tenths are seen a single time; 2.5% to 3.5% belongs to the top ten. Sequenced material: PBMCs. The receptors were gathered from a man between 18 and 35 years old in good health and CMV-seronegative. Each CDR3 is given with its conserved first and last residue. The D gene is left open where the match is weak. Clone size is not always given. Where it is, it says once, few, many or a class for expanded clones.

d_gene	abundance	j_gene	v_gene	CDR3nt	CDR3aa
-	-	TRBJ1-5	TRBV6-5	TGTGCCAGCAGTGCGTCCTTTAGCAATCAGCCCCAGCATTTT	CASSASFSNQPQHF
-	-	TRBJ1-2	TRBV4-1	TGCGCCAGCAGCCAAGGGCGAAACAGTGGCTATGGCTACACCTTC	CASSQGRNSGYGYTF
-	once	TRBJ1-1	TRBV6-1	TGTGCCAGCATGGGACACCTCTGGGGCACTGAAGCTTTCTTT	CASMGHLWGTEAFF
-	once	TRBJ2-7	TRBV21-1	TGTGCCAGCATTTCTTACAGGGGGATGGTCCGGTACGAGCAGTACTTC	CASISYRGMVRYEQYF
TRBD1	-	TRBJ1-5	TRBV28	TGTGCCAGCAGTCCCAGGGACAGGGGATACCAGCCCCAGCATTTT	CASSPRDRGYQPQHF
-	-	TRBJ2-1	TRBV6-5	TGTGCCAGCAGCCCCAGGGACACCAATGAGCAGTTCTTC	CASSPRDTNEQFF
TRBD1	-	TRBJ1-4	TRBV10-3	TGTGCCATCAGTACGGGGACAGGGAGGACTAATGAAAAACTGTTTTTT	CAISTGTGRTNEKLFF
TRBD1	-	TRBJ2-2	TRBV27	TGTGCCAGCAGTCCACTGACAGGGGGCAATGTCGGGGAGCTGTTTTTT	CASSPLTGGNVGELFF
-	-	TRBJ2-1	TRBV5-1	TGCGCCAGCAGCGTCGGACTCTACTCCTACAATGAGCAGTTCTTC	CASSVGLYSYNEQFF
-	once	TRBJ2-1	TRBV29-1	TGCAGCGTTGAATTAAATCGGGACAATGAGCAGTTCTTC	CSVELNRDNEQFF
-	-	TRBJ1-5	TRBV28	TGTGCCAGCCTAGCGATGGATCAGCCCCAGCATTTT	CASLAMDQPQHF
TRBD2	-	TRBJ2-1	TRBV18	TGTGCCAGCTCACCAAATTGGCCTAGCGGGGGGGCCAGGTCCTACAATGAGCAGTTCTTC	CASSPNWPSGGARSYNEQFF
-	-	TRBJ2-5	TRBV4-1	TGCGCCAGCAGCCAGAGGGCGGGGGCCGGGGAGACCCAGTACTTC	CASSQRAGAGETQYF
TRBD1	-	TRBJ2-2	TRBV6-5	TGTGCCAGCGCAGGGGGCAACACCGGGGAGCTGTTTTTT	CASAGGNTGELFF
TRBD2	once	TRBJ2-1	TRBV4-1	TGCGCCAGCCAAACAGGTGGGGGGGCCTACAATGAGCAGTTCTTC	CASQTGGGAYNEQFF
-	-	TRBJ2-7	TRBV27	TGTGCCAGCAGCGGCTCGGAGTCCTCCGAGCAGTACTTC	CASSGSESSEQYF
-	once	TRBJ1-2	TRBV5-1	TGCGCCAACAGCTTGGCCCAGGGGCCCTATGGCTACACCTTC	CANSLAQGPYGYTF
TRBD2	-	TRBJ2-5	TRBV7-9	TGTGCCAGCAGCCGACTGACTAGCGGCCCCCAAGAGACCCAGTACTTC	CASSRLTSGPQETQYF
TRBD2	few	TRBJ2-1	TRBV7-2	TGTGCCAGCAGCTTCTCGCGGGGGGATGAGCAGTTCTTC	CASSFSRGDEQFF
TRBD1	-	TRBJ2-6	TRBV5-1	TGCGCCAGCAGCTACAGACAGGGGGCTGGAGGGGCCAACGTCCTGACTTTC	CASSYRQGAGGANVLTF
TRBD1	-	TRBJ2-5	TRBV28	TGTGCCAGCACCATGCCGGGACAGGGGCGCCAAGAGACCCAGTACTTC	CASTMPGQGRQETQYF
TRBD2	few	TRBJ2-5	TRBV7-9	TGTGCCAGCAGCGCGGCATCGGGGGGGCTAAAGACCCAGTACTTC	CASSAASGGLKTQYF
TRBD1	-	TRBJ2-7	TRBV5-4	TGTGCCAGCAGCGGACGGGACAGGGGCGGCGAGCAGTACTTC	CASSGRDRGGEQYF
TRBD1	-	TRBJ2-3	TRBV14	TGTGCCAGCAGCCGAGACCTACAGGGGTACACAGATACGCAGTATTTT	CASSRDLQGYTDTQYF
TRBD2	-	TRBJ2-2	TRBV28	TGTGCCAGCAGGGTAGCGGGAGGGACCGGGGAGCTGTTTTTT	CASRVAGGTGELFF
TRBD2	-	TRBJ2-5	TRBV2	TGTGCCAGTAGCGAGGGCCTAGCGGGCGGGTACTTC	CASSEGLAGGYF
TRBD1	-	TRBJ2-5	TRBV27	TGTGCCAGCAGCACTACAGGGGGTAAGACCCAGTACTTC	CASSTTGGKTQYF
TRBD1	-	TRBJ1-1	TRBV29-1	TGCAGCGTTGAAGGCGGACAGGGGACGGGAGCTTTCTTT	CSVEGGQGTGAFF
TRBD2	-	TRBJ2-3	TRBV5-1	TGCGCCAGCAGCTTTTCTAGCGGGGGCGCCGCCACAGATACGCAGTATTTT	CASSFSSGGAATDTQYF
TRBD1	-	TRBJ2-1	TRBV30	TGTGCTTATTACAGGGGCACACCGCACAATGAGCAGTTCTTC	CAYYRGTPHNEQFF
-	-	TRBJ1-2	TRBV19	TGTGCCAGTAGTCCGAGGACAGAGCGATATGGCTACACCTTC	CASSPRTERYGYTF
TRBD1	-	TRBJ2-2	TRBV27	TGTGCCAGCAGACCGAACCACAGGGGGATTAACACCGGGGAGCTGTTTTTT	CASRPNHRGINTGELFF
TRBD2	-	TRBJ2-1	TRBV9	TGTGCCAGCAGCGTAGGTAGCGGGGTTAAAGATGAGCAGTTCTTC	CASSVGSGVKDEQFF
TRBD1	few	TRBJ2-3	TRBV7-9	TGTGCCAGCGGACAGGGAGATACGCAGTATTTT	CASGQGDTQYF
TRBD2	-	TRBJ2-7	TRBV13	TGTGCCAGCAGCCTGCCGGGAGGCGAGGAGCAGTACTTC	CASSLPGGEEQYF
TRBD1	-	TRBJ2-5	TRBV2	TGTGCCAGCAGTGCTTGGGGACAGGGCCACCAAGAGACCCAGTACTTC	CASSAWGQGHQETQYF